The T cell receptor beta chain described here comes from a study of blood T cell repertoires in COVID-19. CDR3 length: 14 amino acids. Per germline, CDR1 SGHAT and CDR2 FQNNGV. The junction had 11 bases not matched to a gene; V was cut back by 5 bases and J by 10 bases. Donors were grouped by their self-reported clinical history. Authors' analysis steps: Amplified reference gene primers provided the basis for estimating nucleated cell counts. Method: immunoSEQ multiplex PCR; TCRdb's copy keeps in-frame clones and lacks some. That table supplies the V and J calls and clone size; D and trimming were determined from the DNA. The sample holds approximately 270,000 clones, about nine tenths seen once.

The sample was PBMCs or T cells enriched from blood (not recorded which). The gene calls are TRBV11-2 and TRBJ2-1; 7 nucleotides agree with TRBD2. This sequence originates from a middle-aged man who had recovered from COVID-19. The chain's CDR3 is CASSPGSGGLEQFF. The CDR3 DNA reads as TGTGCCAGCAGCCCGGGTTCGGGGGGACTCGAGCAGTTCTTC.